One sample yielded the 18 T cell receptor beta chains listed below, sequenced in a study of T cells in Graves' hyperthyroidism and ophthalmopathy. Amplification targeted TCR beta CDR3 regions from RNA transcripts. With the HTBI primer set, the TCR CDR3 went through a first round of RT-PCR. Each CDR3 protein gets one entry after TCRdb re-called the multiplex PCR reads with MiXCR. The sample consists of 500,000 to 750,000 distinct CDR3 sequences, 13% to 15% of them appearing once. The sample consisted of blood. These receptors were obtained from a woman in her late teens or twenties with Graves' ophthalmopathy.

This clonotype was found many times. The rearrangement uses TRBV2 and TRBJ1-1, with 8 nucleotides matching TRBD1. CDR3 length: 15 amino acids. V lost 2 bases, J lost 6 bases, and 8 bases stayed unmatched. Germline CDR1 is SNHLY and CDR2 is FYNNEI. CDR3 nucleotide sequence: TGTGCCAGCAGTGAATCGCAGGGGGCTTACGCTGAAGCTTTCTTT. Protein sequence: CASSESQGAYAEAFF.

Ten or more counts support this clonotype. The rearrangement uses TRBV27 and TRBJ1-2; 10 nucleotides match TRBD1. From germline, CDR1 is MNHEY and CDR2 SMNVEV (reference sequence). The CDR3 is 15 residues long. V was clipped by 5 bases and J by 4 bases; unmatched bases: 7. CDR3 DNA: TGTGCCAGCAGTAGCCGACAGGGGGCGAGCTATGGCTACACCTTC. Protein product: CASSSRQGASYGYTF.

This clonotype was seen many times. The chain recombines TRBV2 with TRBJ2-5, with 14 bases matching TRBD2. Trimming removed 6 bases from V and 5 bases from J; junction bases left unmatched: 5. Germline assignment: CDR1 SNHLY and CDR2 FYNNEI. The CDR3 is 15 amino acids. In nucleotides, the CDR3 is TGTGCCAGCAGGGGACTAGCGGGAGTTGTGGAGACCCAGTACTTC. Protein product: CASRGLAGVVETQYF.

This clonotype was counted at least ten times. The gene calls are TRBV6-2 or TRBV6-3 and TRBJ1-1, with D maybe TRBD1 (5 bases). CDR3 length equals 15 residues. Germline loops: CDR1 MNHEY, CDR2 SVGEGT. With 7 bases removed from V and 3 bases from J, the gap between germline ends came to 18 bases. The CDR3 DNA reads TGTGCCAGCATCCCATCGAGGGTCAGGGACACTGAAGCTTTCTTT. As protein: CASIPSRVRDTEAFF.

This clonotype has only a few counts. The chain links TRBV6-1 to TRBJ2-6, with 7 bases identical to TRBD1. Germline loops: CDR1 MNHNS, CDR2 SASEGT. CDR3 length: 16 amino acids. The junction had 11 bases not matched to a gene; V was cut back by 8 bases and J by 4 bases. The CDR3 region is CASQGQKVSGANVLTF. The CDR3 DNA is TGTGCCAGCCAGGGACAGAAGGTTTCGGGGGCCAACGTCCTGACTTTC.

This clonotype was seen more than once but under ten times. This rearrangement joins TRBV7-3 to TRBJ2-2, with 8 bases identical to TRBD1. V gave up 5 bases and J gave up 7 bases; unmatched junction bases: 6. CDR1 is SGHTA and CDR2 is FQGTGA in the germline V gene. This CDR3 spans 14 amino acids. CDR3 region: CASSAQGADGELFF. For the CDR3, the DNA is TGTGCCAGCAGCGCCCAGGGGGCGGACGGGGAGCTGTTTTTT.

Only a few counts were recorded for this clonotype. In nucleotides, the CDR3 is TGTGCCAGCAGCTTACGGACTAGCGGGAGGCCGAACACCGGGGAGCTGTTTTTT. Protein: CASSLRTSGRPNTGELFF. The chain recombines TRBV5-5 with TRBJ2-2, with TRBD2 matching 14 bases. The CDR3 is 18 residues long. V lost 2 bases to trimming and J lost 0 bases; unmatched junction nucleotides: 3. The germline gives CDR1 SGHKS, CDR2 YYEKEE (reference sequence).

This clonotype was recorded at least ten times. J is TRBJ2-1 and V is TRBV5-1; 13 bases are a match to TRBD2. V gave up 3 bases and J gave up 9 bases; unmatched junction bases: 9. This CDR3 is 16 amino acids long. Germline values: CDR1 SGHRS, CDR2 YFSETQ. DNA of the CDR3: TGCGCCAGCAGCTCGTCACTAGCGGGAGGGCATGGTGAGCAGTTCTTC. This gives the protein CASSSSLAGGHGEQFF.

This clonotype was seen repeatedly, ten times or more. CDR3 sequence reads: CASSQEGTGRYEQYF. The DNA for the CDR3 is TGCGCCAGCAGCCAAGAGGGGACAGGGAGATACGAGCAGTACTTC. The chain recombines TRBV4-1 with TRBJ2-7; TRBD1 agrees at 9 bases. CDR3 length: 15 amino acids. In germline, CDR1 is MGHRA, CDR2 YSYEKL. With V trimmed by 0 bases and J by 4 bases, 4 bases remained unmatched.

The rearrangement links TRBV10-3 to TRBJ2-3, with D maybe TRBD2 (6 bases). There are 12 residues in the CDR3. The ends were cut back, 3 bases at V and 13 bases at J, with 14 bases in the middle. Germline V gene sequence: CDR1 ENHRY, CDR2 SYGVKD. The CDR3 protein is CAISEGLAAKYF. The CDR3 DNA follows: TGTGCCATCAGTGAAGGGTTAGCGGCAAAGTATTTT.

This clonotype has at least ten counts. The chain joins TRBV6-2 or TRBV6-3 to TRBJ1-6; D perhaps matches TRBD1 (6 bases). V was clipped by 2 bases and J by 9 bases, with 17 bases between them. In germline, CDR1 is MNHEY, CDR2 SVGEGT. The CDR3 sequence is 16 residues long. The CDR3 sequence is CASSYTRTARRSPLHF. For the CDR3, the DNA is TGTGCCAGCAGTTACACACGGACAGCACGACGTTCACCCCTCCACTTT.

This clonotype has at least ten counts. The chain carries TRBV6-2 or TRBV6-3 and TRBJ2-3; TRBD2 aligns across 14 bases. This CDR3 spans 18 amino acids. Germline loops: CDR1 MNHEY, CDR2 SVGEGT. The ends lost 10 bases at V and 3 bases at J; junction bases unmatched: 15. In nucleotides, the CDR3 is TGTGCCACGACCACGGGACTAGCGGGAGCCCCGGGGACAGATACGCAGTATTTT. It yields the protein CATTTGLAGAPGTDTQYF.

This clonotype came up many times. V usage is TRBV3-1 and J usage is TRBJ1-1; D uncertain. The V and J ends lost 1 base and 11 bases respectively, with 11 bases between them. In germline, CDR1 is LGHDT, CDR2 YNNKEL (reference sequence). The CDR3 is made up of 12 amino acids. This CDR3 reads CASSQGRAGAFF. CDR3 sequence (DNA): TGTGCCAGCAGCCAAGGACGAGCGGGGGCTTTCTTT.

Many counts were recorded for this clonotype. This rearrangement joins TRBV29-1 to TRBJ2-3, with unresolved D. The length of the CDR3 is 12 residues. Deletions cut 8 bases from V and 0 bases from J, with 9 bases between. CDR1 SQVTM and CDR2 ANQGSEA come from the germline V gene. In DNA form, the CDR3 reads TGCAGCTCCCAATTTAGCACAGATACGCAGTATTTT. Residues: CSSQFSTDTQYF.

This clonotype has a count of ten or more. The chain has TRBV6-4 and TRBJ1-1; 10 bases line up with TRBD1. CDR1 MRHNA and CDR2 SNTAGT come from the germline V gene. This CDR3 comprises 18 residues. Trimming removed 5 bases from V and 4 bases from J; junction bases left unmatched: 16. The CDR3 here is CASSSDRGRLAGGTEAFF. In nucleotides, the CDR3 is TGTGCCAGCAGTAGCGACAGGGGGCGGCTGGCAGGTGGCACTGAAGCTTTCTTT.

V gene TRBV4-1 combines with J gene TRBJ1-3, with 9 nucleotides matching TRBD1. The CDR3 totals 21 residues. V shed 2 bases, J shed 0 bases, and the junction held 17 bases outside the gene matches. Germline values: CDR1 MGHRA, CDR2 YSYEKL. The chain's CDR3 is CASSQLYRDRAHGSSGNTIYF. For the CDR3, the DNA is TGCGCCAGCAGCCAATTGTACCGGGACAGGGCCCACGGTAGCTCTGGAAACACCATATATTTT.

This clonotype has a count of ten or more. This CDR3 is CASSRPDSTGYTF. The CDR3 DNA reads TGTGCCAGCAGCCGCCCGGACAGTACTGGCTACACCTTC. The chain couples TRBV7-9 to TRBJ1-2, with D possibly matching TRBD1 (6 bases). The CDR3 length is 13 residues. V lost 5 bases to trimming and J lost 7 bases, with 14 bases between them. In germline, CDR1 is SEHNR, CDR2 FQNEAQ (reference sequence).

This clonotype showed up just a few times. The CDR3 loop is CASSLLESSTDTQYF. Written as DNA, the CDR3 is TGTGCCAGCAGCTTGCTGGAATCTAGCACAGATACGCAGTATTTT. The chain joins TRBV5-6 to TRBJ2-3; D unclear. This CDR3 region has 15 residues. The germline V gene has CDR1 SGHDT and CDR2 YYEEEE. V lost 1 base and J lost 0, with 9 bases in between.